Below are 23 T cell receptor beta chains sequenced from a single sample in a study of blood T cell repertoires in COVID-19. Profiled with immunoSEQ multiplex PCR; TCRdb holds only in-frame clones, not every one. The profile shows over 250,000 clones, roughly 84% of them singletons. The source material was peripheral blood. These receptors were taken from a human donor with COVID-19, enrolled during active disease. The donor label of this sample is uncertain.

The chain has TRBV18 and TRBJ1-1, with 8 bases lining up with TRBD1. The CDR3 runs 14 residues. Trimming cost V 2 bases and J 1 base; bases outside gene matches: 0. The germline CDR1 and CDR2 sequences are KGHSH and LQKENI. The CDR3 nucleotides read TGTGCCAGCTCACCAGGACAGGGGAACACTGAAGCTTTCTTT. This translates into CASSPGQGNTEAFF.

The chain joins TRBV19 to TRBJ2-3; maybe TRBD1 (6 bases). CDR3 size: 13 residues. V lost 2 bases, J lost 3 bases, and 6 bases lay in between. The germline gives CDR1 LNHDA, CDR2 SQIVND (reference sequence). CDR3 loop: CASSIRGTDTQYF. The DNA for the CDR3 is TGTGCCAGTAGTATAAGGGGGACAGATACGCAGTATTTT.

The V gene is TRBV6-1, the J gene TRBJ1-4; 7 positions agree with TRBD1. The V gene end was trimmed by 7 bases and the J gene end by 8 bases; junction bases not matched to a gene: 10. Germline V gives CDR1 MNHNS, CDR2 SASEGT. The CDR3 is made up of 14 amino acids. The CDR3 here is CASNTDRRPEKLFF. The DNA for the CDR3 is TGTGCCAGCAATACGGACAGGAGGCCGGAAAAACTGTTTTTT.

The sample holds one count of this clone. The chain has TRBV24-1 and TRBJ2-3, with D possibly being TRBD2 (6 bases). CDR1 and CDR2 from the germline V gene are KGHDR and SFDVKD. This CDR3 has 14 residues. V lost 3 bases and J lost 1, with 7 bases in between. CDR3 coding DNA: TGTGCCACCAGTGATGGGACTGGCACAGATACGCAGTATTTT. This codes for CATSDGTGTDTQYF.

The chain has TRBV20-1 and TRBJ2-7; 8 bases match TRBD2. The germline CDR1 and CDR2 sequences are DFQATT and SNEGSKA (reference sequence). The CDR3 contains 11 residues. J gave up 3 bases and V 5 bases, and 0 bases lay outside the gene matches. In DNA, the CDR3 is TGCAGTGCTGCGGGGGGCTACGAGCAGTACTTC. Its protein is CSAAGGYEQYF.

The rearrangement uses TRBV5-1 and TRBJ2-5; maybe TRBD1 (6 bases). The length of the CDR3 is 13 residues. With 5 bases removed from V and 1 base from J, the gap between germline ends came to 9 bases. Germline assignment: CDR1 SGHRS and CDR2 YFSETQ. CDR3 region: CASRGTSQETQYF. The CDR3 DNA is TGCGCCAGCAGGGGGACAAGCCAAGAGACCCAGTACTTC.

This chain uses TRBV28 with TRBJ1-2, with 7 bases identical to TRBD1. CDR1 MDHEN and CDR2 SYDVKM come from the germline V gene. Trimming took 3 bases from V and 3 from J; bases not matched to a gene: 7. This CDR3 is built from 15 residues. DNA for the CDR3: TGTGCCAGCAGTTTCGACAGGGCGTTCCACTATGGCTACACCTTC. This encodes CASSFDRAFHYGYTF.

The rearrangement links TRBV27 to TRBJ1-5, with D perhaps TRBD1 (6 bases). Trimming pared 2 bases from V and 2 bases from J, leaving 19 bases between. The CDR3 covers 18 residues. Germline values: CDR1 MNHEY, CDR2 SMNVEV (reference sequence). The CDR3 sequence: CASSLRGSGTGGNQPQHF. Written as DNA, the CDR3 is TGTGCCAGCAGTTTAAGGGGGTCGGGCACCGGGGGCAATCAGCCCCAGCATTTT.

A single count supports this clone. The chain links TRBV18 to TRBJ1-1, with 7 bases lining up with TRBD1. The CDR3 spans 13 residues. Per germline, CDR1 KGHSH and CDR2 LQKENI. Trimming removed 3 bases from V and 5 bases from J; junction bases left unmatched: 3. CDR3: CASSPQGETEAFF. In nucleotides, the CDR3 is TGTGCCAGCTCACCGCAGGGGGAAACTGAAGCTTTCTTT.

This sequence joins TRBV3-1 (or the pseudogene TRBV3-2) and TRBJ2-3; D is uncertain. Germline V gene lookup returns CDR1 LGHDT and CDR2 YNNKEL (reference sequence). V lost 2 bases and J 2 bases, leaving 8 bases between the germline ends. CDR3 length: 14 residues. The CDR3 bases are TGTGCCAGCAGCCAATCCACCTACACAGATACGCAGTATTTT. Protein: CASSQSTYTDTQYF.

The V and J genes are TRBV6-5 and TRBJ1-1; D uncertain. V lost 1 base to trimming and J lost 10 bases, with 13 bases between them. The germline gives CDR1 MNHEY, CDR2 SVGAGI. This CDR3 contains 13 residues. This CDR3 reads CASSYFPGGVAFF. The CDR3, as DNA: TGTGCCAGCAGTTACTTTCCCGGCGGAGTAGCTTTCTTT.

The chain combines TRBV10-3 with TRBJ1-4; TRBD1 matches 11 bases. V shed 6 bases, J shed 7 bases, and the junction held 13 bases outside the gene matches. The germline CDR1 and CDR2 sequences are ENHRY and SYGVKD. The CDR3 contains 17 residues. CDR3 sequence reads: CAISSGTGGIFGEKLFF. CDR3 in DNA: TGTGCCATCAGCTCCGGGACAGGGGGTATCTTCGGTGAAAAACTGTTTTTT.

V gene TRBV6-4 combines with J gene TRBJ1-1; D possibly corresponds to TRBD1 (5 bases). The V end lost 5 bases, the J end lost 0 bases, and 16 bases lay between the germline ends. The CDR3 has 16 amino acids. Germline CDR1 and CDR2: MRHNA and SNTAGT. CDR3 in amino acids: CASSSTGGSMNTEAFF. Written as DNA, the CDR3 is TGTGCCAGCAGTTCCACGGGGGGGAGCATGAACACTGAAGCTTTCTTT.

The gene calls are TRBV19 and TRBJ2-1; TRBD2 is a possible D gene (5 bases). Germline V lookup: CDR1 LNHDA, CDR2 SQIVND (reference sequence). The CDR3 runs 16 residues. V lost 3 bases and J lost 7, with 19 bases in between. DNA for the CDR3: TGTGCCAGTAGTATTGGTTCCATGAGGGTGGAGAATGAGCAGTTCTTC. Protein sequence: CASSIGSMRVENEQFF.

CDR3 loop: CASSVTYRGPIYF. In DNA, the CDR3 is TGTGCCAGCAGCGTTACTTACAGGGGGCCCATATATTTT. The chain links TRBV5-6 to TRBJ1-3, with 9 bases fitting TRBD1. This CDR3 has 13 amino acids. The V segment lost 4 bases and the J segment 11 bases; nucleotides outside the gene matches: 7. CDR1 and CDR2 (germline): SGHDT, YYEEEE. Complete variable domain (other parts from reference TRBV5-6 and TRBJ1-3): DAGVTQSPTHLIKTRGQQVTLRCSPKSGHDTVSWYQQALGQGPQFIFQYYEEEERQRGNFPDRFSGHQFPNYSSELNVNALLLGDSALYLCASSVTYRGPIYFGEGSWLTVV.

The chain uses TRBV27 and TRBJ1-2; D not certain. The CDR3 sequence is 13 residues long. V was shortened by 0 bases and J by 5 bases, with 7 bases between the two germline ends. The germline CDR1 and CDR2 sequences are MNHEY and SMNVEV (reference sequence). CDR3 sequence reads: CASSLSRGYGYTF. The CDR3 DNA follows: TGTGCCAGCAGTTTATCGCGGGGTTATGGCTACACCTTC.

As regards this clone: One end of the junction fails to match germline, which may point to a read error. The chain is built from TRBV7-7 and TRBJ2-3; 8 nucleotides line up with TRBD2. Germline lookup yields CDR1 SSHAT and CDR2 FNYEAQ (reference sequence). CDR3 length: 16 amino acids. In DNA form, the CDR3 reads TGTGCTAGCAGCTCCCAAACGGGAGGGGGCACAGATACGCAGTATTTT. It codes for CASSSQTGGGTDTQYF.

About this clone itself: Other DNA sequences within the sample encode an identical CDR3. The gene calls are TRBV7-9 and TRBJ1-4; the match to TRBD1 covers 8 bases. Germline V lookup: CDR1 SEHNR, CDR2 FQNEAQ (reference sequence). J lost 4 bases, V lost 5 bases, and 3 bases had no gene match. The CDR3 length is 14 residues. The CDR3 region is CASSKTGVNEKLFF. CDR3 sequence (DNA): TGTGCCAGCAGCAAGACAGGGGTTAATGAAAAACTGTTTTTT. The variable domain in full, with the rest retrieved from reference TRBV7-9 and TRBJ1-4, is DTGVSQNPRHKITKRGQNVTFRCDPISEHNRLYWYRQTLGQGPEFLTYFQNEAQLEKSRLLSDRFSAERPKGSFSTLEIQRTEQGDSAMYLCASSKTGVNEKLFFGSGTQLSVL.

V and J are TRBV11-2 and TRBJ2-7; weak D call: TRBD2 (7 bases). CDR3 length: 15 residues. V lost 4 bases and J lost 6, with 19 bases in between. From germline, CDR1 is SGHAT and CDR2 FQNNGV. The CDR3 DNA reads as TGTGCCAGCAGCTGGGATAGGGGGGAGGGCCGCGAGCAGTACTTC. Encoded protein: CASSWDRGEGREQYF. Complete variable domain (other parts from reference TRBV11-2 and TRBJ2-7): EAGVAQSPRYKIIEKRQSVAFWCNPISGHATLYWYQQILGQGPKLLIQFQNNGVVDDSQLPKDRFSAERLKGVDSTLKIQPAKLEDSAVYLCASSWDRGEGREQYFGPGTRLTVT.

The table lists this clone with a count of one. The chain couples TRBV15 to TRBJ2-7, with D uncertain. V dropped 0 bases and J dropped 3 bases, with 15 bases sitting between them. Germline values: CDR1 LNHNV, CDR2 YYDKDF (reference sequence). This CDR3 region has 16 residues. The CDR3 loop reads CATSRDNEQPNYEQYF. DNA of the CDR3: TGTGCCACCAGCAGAGATAATGAACAGCCCAACTACGAGCAGTACTTC.

The chain employs TRBV11-3 and TRBJ2-1, with 10 bases matching TRBD2. The CDR3 has 15 residues. Germline V CDR1 and CDR2: SGHNT, YENEEA. V lost 4 bases and J lost 8; bases outside the gene matches: 8. The CDR3 here is CASSSGSGRAHEQFF. CDR3 coding DNA: TGTGCCAGCAGCTCCGGGAGCGGGAGGGCGCATGAGCAGTTCTTC.

The chain employs TRBV19 and TRBJ1-2; unclear D gene. This CDR3 contains 15 residues. Germline-derived CDR1 and CDR2 are LNHDA and SQIVND (reference sequence). V lost 3 bases to trimming and J lost 4 bases, with 15 bases between them. The CDR3: CASSISRGVRYGYTF. CDR3 bases: TGTGCCAGTAGTATTTCGCGAGGTGTTCGCTATGGCTACACCTTC.

The rearrangement uses TRBV19 and TRBJ2-7, with D perhaps TRBD1 (6 bases). The V end was cut by 4 bases, the J end by 1 base, with 8 bases between. The germline V gene encodes CDR1 LNHDA and CDR2 SQIVND (reference sequence). The length of the CDR3 is 13 residues. In DNA, the CDR3 is TGTGCCAGTAGTAGGACAGAGTCCTACGAGCAGTACTTC. This encodes CASSRTESYEQYF.